This entry features one TCR beta chain sequence. The antigen remains undetermined. Method: immunoSEQ multiplex PCR; TCRdb's copy keeps in-frame clones and lacks some. Found here are roughly 20,000 clones, approximately 77% of them singletons; the top ten hold 24%. This sample is part of a study of OX40 agonist ivuxolimab in advanced cancers. Study information: Eligibility admitted prior anti-PD-1, anti-PD-L1 or anti-CTLA-4 therapy; around 41% had some.

Germline CDR1 is SGDLS and CDR2 is YYNGEE. Trimming took 0 bases from V and 5 from J, leaving 11 bases between them. There are 14 residues in the CDR3. Study-wide findings and caveats: People who partly responded at 0.1-3.0 mg/kg had some of the least clonal expansion seen. Clones of CD4+ and CD8+ blood T cells grew by week 6 at doses of 0.1 to 3.0 mg/kg.

This chain connects TRBV9 to TRBJ1-2; D is unresolved. This receptor was obtained from an adult with an advanced solid tumor such as melanoma, head and neck, liver or kidney cancer. Sequenced material: CD4+ or CD8+ T cells sorted from blood, taken in a trial of the OX40 agonist ivuxolimab. The CDR3 sequence: CASSVEGGPYGYTF. The CDR3 region has the DNA TGTGCCAGCAGCGTAGAAGGAGGACCGTATGGCTACACCTTC.